This TCR beta chain is from a study of vaccination and CD4 T cells after COVID-19. Whole-study context: Convalescent patients gave post-COVID blood a median about 100 days post-diagnosis, range 35 to 161. Investigators stimulated cells with overlapping spike peptides drawn from SARS-CoV-2, HCoV-NL63, HCoV-OC43 and HCoV-229E. Control cultures, each given a CEFX pool, an HIV-1 Nef pool, or no peptide, were included.

Worth noting for this clonotype: The antigen remains undetermined.

Germline V gives CDR1 SGHAT, CDR2 FQDESV (reference sequence). The CDR3 is 14 amino acids. Trimming removed 5 bases from V and 10 bases from J, with 15 bases in between. Sequencing of cultured CD4+ T cell DNA used the Oncomine TCR Beta short-read assay. Each CDR3 protein is one row after TCRdb ran MiXCR on the PCR reads. The repertoire holds more than 15,000 distinct CDR3 sequences, with roughly 67% as singletons. Treatment reported: roughly ten-day PBMC culture with coronavirus spike peptide pools or control peptides (ViraFEST assay). Sample: CD4+ T cells from blood, cultured in vitro. The TCR sequence derives from a human donor who had recovered from COVID-19. This chain links TRBV11-1 with TRBJ1-6; D ambiguous. The DNA of the CDR3 is TGTGCCAGCAGCCTCAGGTCGAGTGGATCACCCCTCCACTTT. Translating gives CASSLRSSGSPLHF.